The 13 T cell receptor beta chains below all came from one sample that was sequenced in a study of blood T cell repertoires in COVID-19. Only in-frame clones appear in the TCRdb table, and some are missing; sequencing was by immunoSEQ multiplex PCR. The repertoire includes around 75,000 clones, around 83% of them detected once, and around 3.9% sits in the top ten. The sequenced sample was peripheral blood. The source of these receptors is a man between 65 and 80 years old with active COVID-19.

The rearrangement uses TRBV29-1 and TRBJ2-7; a weak D match, TRBD1 (5 bases). Trimming shortened V by 4 bases and J by 0 bases, and 7 bases separated the two germline ends. This CDR3 spans 12 amino acids. CDR1 is SQVTM and CDR2 is ANQGSEA in the germline V gene. CDR3: CSVGQGSYEQYF. CDR3 in DNA: TGCAGCGTTGGTCAGGGCTCCTACGAGCAGTACTTC.

The chain uses TRBV28 and TRBJ2-3; TRBD1 matches at 8 bases. Trimming took 6 bases from V and 6 from J; bases not matched to a gene: 11. CDR1 is MDHEN and CDR2 is SYDVKM in the germline V gene. The CDR3 has 15 residues. The DNA of the CDR3 is TGTGCCAGCAGGCCCAGGGGGCCCCGCGCGGATACGCAGTATTTT. Residues: CASRPRGPRADTQYF.

This clone is a singleton in its sample. CDR3 protein: CACKTGQGIGGTGELFF. As DNA, the CDR3 is TGTGCCTGCAAGACCGGACAGGGAATAGGGGGGACCGGGGAGCTGTTTTTT. This chain connects TRBV30 to TRBJ2-2; TRBD1 matches 8 bases. The J segment lost 5 bases and the V segment lost 6 bases, leaving 17 bases of the junction unmatched. CDR1 is GTSNPN and CDR2 is SVGIG in the germline V gene (reference sequence). The CDR3 has 17 amino acids.

DNA of the CDR3: TGTGCCAGCAGCTTGGGACCTGCGGGAGGGCCACAAAACATTCAGTACTTC. Translated, it gives CASSLGPAGGPQNIQYF. V gene TRBV7-2 combines with J gene TRBJ2-4; 9 bases fit TRBD2. The V and J ends lost 3 bases and 5 bases, in that order; junction bases with no gene match: 11. The CDR3 contains 17 residues. In germline, CDR1 is SGHTA, CDR2 FQGNSA.

V and J are TRBV28 and TRBJ2-7; tentatively, D is TRBD2 (7 bases). CDR3 length: 15 amino acids. Looked up from germline, CDR1 is MDHEN and CDR2 is SYDVKM. V lost 5 bases to trimming and J lost 0 bases, with 14 bases between them. The CDR3 DNA reads TGTGCCAGCAGTCCCGGGGGGCCCCACTCCTACGAGCAGTACTTC. This codes for CASSPGGPHSYEQYF.

J is TRBJ2-1 and V is TRBV7-2, with 9 bases lining up with TRBD2. Germline V gives CDR1 SGHTA, CDR2 FQGNSA. The CDR3 is 15 residues long. Trimming at V came to 9 bases and at J to 2 bases, leaving 8 bases not matched to a gene. CDR3 DNA sequence: TGTGCCAGTGAAACCGGGACTAGCCCCTACAATGAGCAGTTCTTC. This codes for CASETGTSPYNEQFF.

V usage is TRBV24-1 and J usage is TRBJ2-7; no definite D call. This CDR3 region has 14 residues. CDR1 is KGHDR and CDR2 is SFDVKD in the germline V gene. V lost 1 base and J 3 bases, leaving 9 bases between the germline ends. The CDR3 DNA is TGTGCCACCAGTGATTTCCCCCCCCACTACGAGCAGTACTTC. As protein: CATSDFPPHYEQYF.

V usage is TRBV6-2 or TRBV6-3 and J usage is TRBJ1-2; D uncertain. V shed 2 bases and J shed 4 bases, with 8 bases lying between them. Per germline, CDR1 MNHEY and CDR2 SVGEGT. The CDR3 consists of 13 residues. The CDR3 DNA reads TGTGCCAGCAGTTACGAGGGTCCCTATGGCTACACCTTC. It yields the protein CASSYEGPYGYTF.

This clone was counted once. The chain couples TRBV27 to TRBJ2-2, with D possibly TRBD1 on 7 matching bases. Germline lookup yields CDR1 MNHEY and CDR2 SMNVEV (reference sequence). The CDR3 is made up of 13 amino acids. The V end lost 8 bases, the J end lost 5 bases, and 12 bases lay between the germline ends. The DNA for the CDR3 is TGTGCCAGCCGTCCAGGGGGGACCGGGGAGCTGTTTTTT. Translation: CASRPGGTGELFF.

This clone has only a few counts. This sequence joins TRBV4-2 and TRBJ2-2; the D is unclear. Germline V CDR1 and CDR2: LGHNA, YNFKEQ. The CDR3 has 16 amino acids. The V gene lost 4 bases and the J gene lost 1 base, with 13 bases spanning the gap. CDR3 sequence: CASSRAPLGNTGELFF. The CDR3 DNA follows: TGTGCCAGCAGCCGCGCCCCTCTAGGGAACACCGGGGAGCTGTTTTTT.

The chain joins TRBV9 to TRBJ2-5; 7 bases map to TRBD2. CDR3 length: 15 residues. From germline, CDR1 is SGDLS and CDR2 YYNGEE. V dropped 6 bases and J dropped 4; count of bases not matched to a gene: 12. The DNA for the CDR3 is TGTGCCAGCACCCCCGGGGAGGGGTCACGAGAGACCCAGTACTTC. Translated, it gives CASTPGEGSRETQYF.

The V gene is TRBV19, the J gene TRBJ1-1; D is perhaps TRBD1 (5 bases). This CDR3 has 16 residues. Germline V gene lookup returns CDR1 LNHDA and CDR2 SQIVND (reference sequence). Trimming took off 3 bases at V and 4 bases at J, with 18 bases between the two ends. This chain's CDR3 is CASSMGVGPGVTEAFF. DNA of the CDR3: TGTGCCAGTAGTATGGGTGTGGGGCCGGGGGTCACTGAAGCTTTCTTT. The full variable domain, with the rest looked up from reference TRBV19 and TRBJ1-1, is DGGITQSPKYLFRKEGQNVTLSCEQNLNHDAMYWYRQDPGQGLRLIYYSQIVNDFQKGDIAEGYSVSREKKESFPLTVTSAQKNPTAFYLCASSMGVGPGVTEAFFGQGTRLTVV.

This clone was picked up one time. Other nucleotide sequences in the sample specify the same CDR3. V is TRBV24-1 and J is TRBJ2-3; D might be TRBD1 (6 bases). V lost 5 bases and J lost 1, with 9 bases in between. Germline values: CDR1 KGHDR, CDR2 SFDVKD. The CDR3 runs to 14 residues. The CDR3 coding sequence is TGTGCCACCAGTGGGGCAGGGGGCACAGATACGCAGTATTTT. Protein sequence: CATSGAGGTDTQYF.